The 19 T cell receptor beta chains presented below share a single source sample, sequenced in a study of CD8 T cells in Susac syndrome. It was with random hexamers that 0.5 to 1 ug RNA was reverse transcribed. TCRdb independently ran MiXCR on the immunoSEQ multiplex PCR reads; one entry per CDR3 protein. The table has roughly 110,000 distinct CDR3 sequences, 92% seen once. Source material: CD4+ T cells from PBMCs. These receptors were taken from a human donor in good health.

This clonotype was recorded only once. The chain carries TRBV7-8 and TRBJ1-2; D is unresolved. V lost 2 bases, J lost 4 bases, and 14 bases lay in between. This CDR3 comprises 15 residues. In germline, CDR1 is SGHVS, CDR2 FQNEAQ. The CDR3 is CASSLSLTDIYGYTF. The DNA for the CDR3 is TGTGCCAGCAGCTTATCCCTAACCGACATCTATGGCTACACCTTC.

This clonotype was detected only once. The CDR3 coding sequence is TGCAGTGCTTTGACAGGGAACGAGCAGTACTTC. As protein: CSALTGNEQYF. V gene TRBV20-1 combines with J gene TRBJ2-7; TRBD1 matches at 7 bases. Germline assignment: CDR1 DFQATT and CDR2 SNEGSKA (reference sequence). J lost 5 bases, V lost 5 bases, and 3 bases had no gene match. This CDR3 region has 11 residues.

This chain uses TRBV7-2 with TRBJ2-7; TRBD2 matches at 8 bases. The germline V gene encodes CDR1 SGHTA and CDR2 FQGNSA. The CDR3 consists of 17 residues. After removal of 2 bases from V and 0 bases from J, the junction contained 9 bases not matched to a gene. DNA for the CDR3: TGTGCCAGCAGCTTACTGAGCGGGAGAGCCTCCTCCTACGAGCAGTACTTC. Protein product: CASSLLSGRASSYEQYF.

The V gene is TRBV7-9, the J gene TRBJ2-1; D is ambiguous. CDR3 size: 17 residues. V was cut by 1 base and J by 5 bases, with 18 bases left in between. Per the germline V gene, CDR1 is SEHNR and CDR2 is FQNEAQ (reference sequence). The CDR3: CASSLGALHARDNEQFF. Here the CDR3 DNA reads TGTGCCAGCAGCTTAGGTGCTTTACACGCACGGGACAATGAGCAGTTCTTC. The complete variable domain, with remaining parts taken from reference TRBV7-9 and TRBJ2-1, reads DTGVSQNPRHKITKRGQNVTFRCDPISEHNRLYWYRQTLGQGPEFLTYFQNEAQLEKSRLLSDRFSAERPKGSFSTLEIQRTEQGDSAMYLCASSLGALHARDNEQFFGPGTRLTVL.

The chain carries TRBV20-1 and TRBJ1-5; D unclear. The germline CDR1 and CDR2 sequences are DFQATT and SNEGSKA (reference sequence). The CDR3 spans 14 residues. With 6 bases removed from V and 3 bases from J, the gap between germline ends came to 15 bases. DNA of the CDR3: TGCAGTGCCCAGGCGCCACTAACCAATCAGCCCCAGCATTTT. It specifies CSAQAPLTNQPQHF.

Notes on this clonotype: One junction end disagrees with the germline gene, perhaps due to a read error. This sequence joins TRBV7-7 and TRBJ2-2; TRBD1 or TRBD2 may be the D gene (6 bases each). Per the germline V gene, CDR1 is SSHAT and CDR2 is FNYEAQ (reference sequence). CDR3 length: 15 amino acids. The CDR3 here is CASSLDGGGTGELFF. As DNA, the CDR3 is TGTGCTAGCAGCTTAGACGGGGGCGGCACCGGGGAGCTGTTTTTT.

The genes are TRBV7-2 and TRBJ2-1; unclear D gene. From germline, CDR1 is SGHTA and CDR2 FQGNSA. Between the trimmed V and J ends, which lost 1 base and 9 bases, there was a span of 7 bases. The CDR3 contains 12 residues. The CDR3 DNA reads TGTGCCAGCAGCTTAGTGTCCTCTGAGCAGTTCTTC. The encoded protein is CASSLVSSEQFF.

This clonotype has only a few counts. This chain uses TRBV4-1 with TRBJ2-3; a possible D gene is TRBD2 (7 bases). The V end was cut by 3 bases, the J end by 2 bases, with 15 bases between. Germline CDR1 is MGHRA and CDR2 is YSYEKL. The CDR3 sequence is 16 residues long. CDR3 sequence (DNA): TGCGCCAGCAGCCAGCAGGGGAGGGTTGACACAGATACGCAGTATTTT. Translation: CASSQQGRVDTDTQYF.

Only one count was recorded for this clonotype. The chain employs TRBV10-2 and TRBJ1-4, with a possible D match to TRBD1 (6 bases). The CDR3 length is 14 residues. Germline loops: CDR1 WSHSY, CDR2 SAAADI. V shed 8 bases and J shed 8 bases, with 18 bases lying between them. CDR3 nucleotide sequence: TGCGCCAGCTACGACGGACAGAGTCGGGAAAAACTGTTTTTT. Protein: CASYDGQSREKLFF.

The J gene is TRBJ2-5, the V gene TRBV29-1; D is perhaps TRBD2 (5 bases). Between the trimmed V and J ends, which lost 5 bases and 9 bases, there was a span of 13 bases. The CDR3 runs to 11 residues. Germline CDR1 is SQVTM and CDR2 is ANQGSEA. The CDR3 nucleotides read TGCAGCGTTAAACTAGATCAGGCCCAGTACTTC. Translation: CSVKLDQAQYF.

The chain joins TRBV3-1 to TRBJ1-3; D is possibly TRBD1 (6 bases). The CDR3 is 19 residues long. From germline, CDR1 is LGHDT and CDR2 YNNKEL (reference sequence). Deletions cut 0 bases from V and 4 bases from J, with 22 bases between. The CDR3 coding sequence is TGTGCCAGCAGCCAAGATCAGATGCAGGGGAAATTTGGCGGAAACACCATATATTTT. Its protein product is CASSQDQMQGKFGGNTIYF.

V is TRBV7-2 and J is TRBJ1-5; TRBD1 is a possible D gene (5 bases). The CDR3 runs 14 residues. The germline gives CDR1 SGHTA, CDR2 FQGNSA. Trimming removed 0 bases from V and 6 bases from J, with 9 bases in between. For the CDR3, the DNA is TGTGCCAGCAGCTTAGCGGGGGTGGGTCAGCCCCAGCATTTT. This translates into CASSLAGVGQPQHF.

This rearrangement joins TRBV3-1 to TRBJ1-4; D is ambiguous. This CDR3 spans 13 amino acids. V was shortened by 0 bases and J by 7 bases, with 6 bases between the two germline ends. Germline V gives CDR1 LGHDT, CDR2 YNNKEL (reference sequence). This chain's CDR3 is CASSQDLFEKLFF. CDR3 DNA: TGTGCCAGCAGCCAAGATCTGTTTGAAAAACTGTTTTTT.

V gene TRBV20-1 combines with J gene TRBJ2-7; 7 bases are shared with TRBD2. Germline V gene data show CDR1 as DFQATT and CDR2 as SNEGSKA (reference sequence). The trim removed 6 bases at V and 2 bases at J, leaving 10 bases unmatched. The CDR3 extends over 14 amino acids. The CDR3 sequence is CSALGRGGTYEQYF. The CDR3 region has the DNA TGCAGTGCCCTAGGGAGGGGAGGAACCTACGAGCAGTACTTC.

CDR3 sequence: CASISTRGRGYYYGYTF. The CDR3, as DNA: TGTGCCAGCATCAGTACTAGGGGCAGGGGCTACTACTATGGCTACACCTTC. The V call is TRBV7-9, the J call TRBJ1-2; tentatively, D is TRBD1 (6 bases). The CDR3 loop spans 17 amino acids. The V gene's germline CDR1 is SEHNR and CDR2 FQNEAQ (reference sequence). Between the trimmed V and J ends, which lost 7 bases and 3 bases, there was a span of 24 bases.

The V call is TRBV20-1, the J call TRBJ2-1; D gene unclear. The CDR3 covers 17 residues. CDR1 is DFQATT, CDR2 SNEGSKA, per germline (reference sequence). Trimming removed 4 bases from V and 12 bases from J, with 31 bases in between. This CDR3 reads CSAKSWRTTGSHPPQFF. The CDR3, as DNA: TGCAGTGCTAAGTCTTGGCGTACCACCGGGTCTCACCCACCGCAGTTCTTC.

This rearrangement joins TRBV5-1 to TRBJ2-7; tentative D call: TRBD1 (6 bases). This CDR3 comprises 13 residues. V lost 4 bases to trimming and J lost 3 bases, with 11 bases between them. Germline loops: CDR1 SGHRS, CDR2 YFSETQ. CDR3 protein: CASSIEQGYEQYF. CDR3 DNA: TGCGCCAGCAGCATAGAACAGGGCTACGAGCAGTACTTC.

The rearrangement joins TRBV7-9 to TRBJ1-6; no reliable D call. Trimming cost V 5 bases and J 7 bases, with 12 bases left between them. The V gene's germline CDR1 is SEHNR and CDR2 FQNEAQ (reference sequence). CDR3 length: 14 residues. CDR3 coding DNA: TGTGCCAGCAGCCTCCGGGGAGGAAATTCACCCCTCCACTTT. Protein: CASSLRGGNSPLHF. The entire variable domain, with the rest obtained from reference TRBV7-9 and TRBJ1-6, is as follows: DTGVSQNPRHKITKRGQNVTFRCDPISEHNRLYWYRQTLGQGPEFLTYFQNEAQLEKSRLLSDRFSAERPKGSFSTLEIQRTEQGDSAMYLCASSLRGGNSPLHFGNGTRLTVT.

This chain uses TRBV19 with TRBJ1-5; TRBD1 is a possible D gene (6 bases). From germline, CDR1 is LNHDA and CDR2 SQIVND (reference sequence). The V and J ends lost 10 bases and 9 bases respectively, with 16 bases between them. The CDR3 loop spans 12 amino acids. CDR3 sequence: CATQGRATPQHF. The CDR3 region has the DNA TGTGCCACCCAGGGGCGCGCGACGCCCCAGCATTTT.